This entry is about one T cell receptor (beta chain). What this receptor recognizes is not known. Base qualities are missing; no much larger clone stands one base away. This sample was included in a study of cytomegalovirus exposure and HLA in healthy donors (dated 2017 in TCRdb). Turning to the overall study: According to a later analysis, one platform produced both the roughly 130 validation repertoires and the roughly 660 repertoires of the first cohort. The study aimed to test whether cataloging public T cell receptors could reveal signatures of past pathogen exposure. A separate validation cohort of roughly 110 different subjects was used in addition to the approximately 700-subject first cohort. High-throughput TCR immunosequencing, statistical association of individual TCRs with disease status, and machine learning were combined to predict cytomegalovirus infection status. General conclusions and limits of the study: Cytomegalovirus status was reported to be diagnosed by the classifier with high specificity and sensitivity in both the original and validation cohorts. While some public TCRs were present in many individuals, most TCR sequences turned up only very rarely across donors. A later analysis lacked HLA typing for the validation cohort, so it scored co-occurrence in that cohort across all 110 or so repertoires. A total of roughly 160 TCR beta chains were listed by the study as associated with cytomegalovirus. The authors suggested that the approach could potentially be extended to other disease states and immunological phenotypes. Subsequent analysis determined that TCRs grouped into clusters in the first cohort also showed a tendency toward co-occurrence across the roughly 120 validation repertoires, and 85% to 95% of cluster scores exceeded 0. Three of the identified cytomegalovirus-associated TCR beta chains were confirmed in vitro to be specific for cytomegalovirus antigens.

Libraries came from the immunoSEQ multiplex PCR assay. The paper's processing steps were these. A statistical classification framework was built for diagnosing cytomegalovirus status from the catalog of TCR beta chain sequences. TCRdb limited this immuneACCESS table to in-frame rearrangements with V and J called. A share of clones is missing; checked studies link under half to unresolved V genes, and the rest is unexplained. Clone size and V and J calls were adopted from that table, with D and trimming inferred from the DNA. The sample profile shows about 160,000 clones; roughly 90% of them were found once. Under 7% of the sample is taken by the ten largest. Including cysteine and phenylalanine, the CDR3 has 13 amino acids. Kept here is only the CDR3 DNA, which spans 39 bases and is read in frame from base 1. CDR1 and CDR2, per the germline V gene, are MNHEY and SVGAGI. The junction carries 11 bases between V and J, which are trimmed by 6 bases and 2 bases respectively.

The donors belonged to the validation cohort of approximately 130 subjects, which was separate from the roughly 700-subject first cohort. Sequenced sample: PBMCs. Recombination joined TRBV6-5 with TRBJ2-7; the D segment could be TRBD2, given 6 matching bases. The clonotype was recovered from a woman under 40 in good health and CMV-seronegative. The nucleotide sequence reads as follows: TGTGCCAGCAGCACCCGGGGGACCTACGAGCAGTACTTC. This gives the protein CASSTRGTYEQYF.